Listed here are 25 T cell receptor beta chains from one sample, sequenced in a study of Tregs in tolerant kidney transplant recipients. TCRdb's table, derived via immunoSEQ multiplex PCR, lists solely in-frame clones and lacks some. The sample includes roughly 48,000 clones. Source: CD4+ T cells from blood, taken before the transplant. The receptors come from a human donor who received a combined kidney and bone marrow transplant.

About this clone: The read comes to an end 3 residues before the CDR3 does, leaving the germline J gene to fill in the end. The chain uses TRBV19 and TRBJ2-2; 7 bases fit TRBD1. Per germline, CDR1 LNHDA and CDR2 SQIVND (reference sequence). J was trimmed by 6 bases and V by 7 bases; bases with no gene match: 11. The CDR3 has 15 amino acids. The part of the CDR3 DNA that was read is TGTGCCAGTACCTTAGGGGGCGAAAAGGCCGGGGAG. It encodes CASTLGGEKAGE. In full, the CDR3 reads CASTLGGEKAGELFF.

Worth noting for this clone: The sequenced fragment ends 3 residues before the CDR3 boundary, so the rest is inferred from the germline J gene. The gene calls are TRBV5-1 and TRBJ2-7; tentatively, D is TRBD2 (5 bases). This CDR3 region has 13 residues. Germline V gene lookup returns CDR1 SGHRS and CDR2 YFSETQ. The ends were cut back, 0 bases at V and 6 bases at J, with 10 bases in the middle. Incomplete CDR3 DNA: TGCGCCAGCAGCTTGGGGCTAGCCGGCGAG. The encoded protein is CASSLGLAGE. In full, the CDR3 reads CASSLGLAGEQYF.

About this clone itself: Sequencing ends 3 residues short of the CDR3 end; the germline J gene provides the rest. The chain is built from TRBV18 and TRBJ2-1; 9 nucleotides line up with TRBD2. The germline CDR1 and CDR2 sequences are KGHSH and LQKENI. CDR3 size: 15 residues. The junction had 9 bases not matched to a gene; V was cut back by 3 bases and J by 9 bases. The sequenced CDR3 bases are TGTGCCAGCTCACCGGGCGCTAGCGGGAACGGTGAG. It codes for CASSPGASGNGE. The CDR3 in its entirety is CASSPGASGNGEQFF.

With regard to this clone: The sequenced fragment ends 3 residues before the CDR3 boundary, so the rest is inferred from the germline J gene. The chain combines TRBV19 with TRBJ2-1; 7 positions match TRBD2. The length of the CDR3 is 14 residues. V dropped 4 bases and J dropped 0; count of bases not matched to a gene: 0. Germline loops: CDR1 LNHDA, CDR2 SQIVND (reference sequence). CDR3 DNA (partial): TGTGCCAGTAGTAGCGGGAGCTCCTACAATGAG. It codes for CASSSGSSYNE. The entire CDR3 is CASSSGSSYNEQFF.

Incomplete CDR3 DNA: TGCGCCAGCAGCTTGGTACAGGGTCGTAACGAG. This translates into CASSLVQGRNE. The CDR3 reads in full as CASSLVQGRNEQYF. V is TRBV5-1 and J is TRBJ2-7; D may be TRBD1 (6 bases). The CDR3 extends 3 residues past the end of the read, so its final part is completed from the germline J gene. The V gene's germline CDR1 is SGHRS and CDR2 YFSETQ. V lost 0 bases and J lost 5, with 12 bases in between. There are 14 residues in the CDR3.

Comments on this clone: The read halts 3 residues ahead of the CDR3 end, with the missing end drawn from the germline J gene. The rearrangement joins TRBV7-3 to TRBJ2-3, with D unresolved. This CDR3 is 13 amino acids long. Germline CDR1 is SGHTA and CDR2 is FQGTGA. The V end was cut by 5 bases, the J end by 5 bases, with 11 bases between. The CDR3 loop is CASSLGMGDTQYF. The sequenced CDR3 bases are TGTGCCAGCAGCCTAGGAATGGGAGATACG.

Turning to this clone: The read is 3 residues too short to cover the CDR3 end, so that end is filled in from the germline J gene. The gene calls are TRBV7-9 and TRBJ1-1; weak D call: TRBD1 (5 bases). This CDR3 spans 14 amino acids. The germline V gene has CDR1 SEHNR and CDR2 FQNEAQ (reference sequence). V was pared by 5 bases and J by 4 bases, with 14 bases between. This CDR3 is CASSLRQLGTEAFF. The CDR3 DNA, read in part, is TGTGCCAGCAGCCTTAGACAGTTGGGCACTGAA.

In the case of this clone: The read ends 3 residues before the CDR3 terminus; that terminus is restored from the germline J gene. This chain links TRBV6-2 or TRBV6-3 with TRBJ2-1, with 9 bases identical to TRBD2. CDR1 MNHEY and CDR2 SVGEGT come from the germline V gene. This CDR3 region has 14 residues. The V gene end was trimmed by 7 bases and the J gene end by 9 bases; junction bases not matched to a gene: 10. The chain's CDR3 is CASISGGRAFEQFF. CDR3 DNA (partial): TGTGCCAGCATCTCAGGCGGGAGGGCCTTTGAG.

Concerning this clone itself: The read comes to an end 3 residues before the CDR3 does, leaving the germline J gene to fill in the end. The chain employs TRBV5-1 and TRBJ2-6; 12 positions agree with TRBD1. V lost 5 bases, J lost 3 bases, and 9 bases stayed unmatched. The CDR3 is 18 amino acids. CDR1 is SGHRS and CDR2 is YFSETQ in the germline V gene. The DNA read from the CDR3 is TGCGCCAGCAGGTGGGGACAGGGGGCCAGAGGTGGGGCCAACGTC. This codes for CASRWGQGARGGANV. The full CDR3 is CASRWGQGARGGANVLTF. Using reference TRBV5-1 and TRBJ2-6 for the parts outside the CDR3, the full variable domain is KAGVTQTPRYLIKTRGQQVTLSCSPISGHRSVSWYQQTPGQGLQFLFEYFSETQRNKGNFPGRFSGRQFSNSRSEMNVSTLELGDSALYLCASRWGQGARGGANVLTFGAGSRLTVL.

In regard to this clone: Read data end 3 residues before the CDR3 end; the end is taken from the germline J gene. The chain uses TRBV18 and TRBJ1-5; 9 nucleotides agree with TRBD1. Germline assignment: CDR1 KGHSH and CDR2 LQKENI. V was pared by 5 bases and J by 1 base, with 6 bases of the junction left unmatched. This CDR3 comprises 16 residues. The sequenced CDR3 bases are TGTGCCAGCTCAAGGGGACAGGGCCCAAGCAATCAGCCC. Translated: CASSRGQGPSNQP. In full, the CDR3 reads CASSRGQGPSNQPQHF.

The DNA read from the CDR3 is TGTGCCAGCAGTCTCAGGGCGAACACTGAA. Amino acid sequence: CASSLRANTE. The entire CDR3 reads CASSLRANTEAFF. The chain carries TRBV7-9 and TRBJ1-1; TRBD1 might be the D (5 bases). The sequenced fragment ends 3 residues before the CDR3 boundary, so the rest is inferred from the germline J gene. Trimming took off 6 bases at V and 1 base at J, with 9 bases between the two ends. Germline V gene lookup returns CDR1 SEHNR and CDR2 FQNEAQ (reference sequence). The CDR3 has 13 amino acids. The variable domain in full, with the rest retrieved from reference TRBV7-9 and TRBJ1-1, is DTGVSQNPRHKITKRGQNVTFRCDPISEHNRLYWYRQTLGQGPEFLTYFQNEAQLEKSRLLSDRFSAERPKGSFSTLEIQRTEQGDSAMYLCASSLRANTEAFFGQGTRLTVV.

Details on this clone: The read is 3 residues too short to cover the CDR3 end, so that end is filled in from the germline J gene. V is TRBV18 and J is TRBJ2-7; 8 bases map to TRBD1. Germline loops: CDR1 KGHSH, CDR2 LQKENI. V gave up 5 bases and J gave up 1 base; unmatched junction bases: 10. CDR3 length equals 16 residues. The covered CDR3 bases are TGTGCCAGCTCAACCTCGACAGGGGTGGGGTCCTACGAG. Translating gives CASSTSTGVGSYE. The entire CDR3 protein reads CASSTSTGVGSYEQYF.

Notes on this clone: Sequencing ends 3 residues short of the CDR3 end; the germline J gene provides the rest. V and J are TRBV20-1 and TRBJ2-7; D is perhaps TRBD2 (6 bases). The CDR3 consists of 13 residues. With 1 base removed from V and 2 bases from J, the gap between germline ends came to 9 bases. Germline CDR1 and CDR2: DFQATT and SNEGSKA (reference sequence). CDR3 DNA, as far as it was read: TGCAGTGCTAGAGCCAGCGGGCCCTACGAG. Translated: CSARASGPYE. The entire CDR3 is CSARASGPYEQYF.

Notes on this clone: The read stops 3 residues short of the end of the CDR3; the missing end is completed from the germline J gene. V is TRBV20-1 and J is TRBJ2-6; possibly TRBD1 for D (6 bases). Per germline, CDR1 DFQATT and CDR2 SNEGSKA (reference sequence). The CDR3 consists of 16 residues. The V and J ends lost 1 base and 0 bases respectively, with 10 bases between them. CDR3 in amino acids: CSARGYRVSGANVLTF. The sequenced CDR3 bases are TGCAGTGCTAGAGGTTACAGGGTCTCTGGGGCCAACGTC.

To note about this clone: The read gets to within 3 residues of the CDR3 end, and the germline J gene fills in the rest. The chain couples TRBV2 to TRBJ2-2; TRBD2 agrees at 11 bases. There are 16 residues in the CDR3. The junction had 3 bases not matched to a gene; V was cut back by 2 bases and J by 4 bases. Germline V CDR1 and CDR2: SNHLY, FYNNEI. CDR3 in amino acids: CASSELTSGITGELFF. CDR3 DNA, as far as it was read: TGTGCCAGCAGTGAATTGACTAGCGGGATCACCGGGGAG. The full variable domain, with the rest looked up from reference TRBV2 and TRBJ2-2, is EPEVTQTPSHQVTQMGQEVILRCVPISNHLYFYWYRQILGQKVEFLVSFYNNEISEKSEIFDDQFSVERPDGSNFTLKIRSTKLEDSAMYFCASSELTSGITGELFFGEGSRLTVL.

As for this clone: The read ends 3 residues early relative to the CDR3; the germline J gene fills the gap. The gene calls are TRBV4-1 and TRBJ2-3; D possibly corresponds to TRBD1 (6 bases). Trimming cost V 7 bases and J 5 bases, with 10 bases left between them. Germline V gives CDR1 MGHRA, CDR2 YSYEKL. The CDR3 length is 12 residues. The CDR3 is CASTGAGDTQYF. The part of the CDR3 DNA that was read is TGCGCCAGCACAGGGGCCGGAGATACG.

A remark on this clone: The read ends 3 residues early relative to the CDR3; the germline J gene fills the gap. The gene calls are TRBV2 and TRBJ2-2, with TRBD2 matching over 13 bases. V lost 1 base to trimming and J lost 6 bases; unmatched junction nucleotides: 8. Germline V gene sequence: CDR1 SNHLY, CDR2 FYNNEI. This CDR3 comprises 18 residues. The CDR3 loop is CASSEERGTSGKSGELFF. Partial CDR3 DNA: TGTGCCAGCAGTGAAGAACGTGGGACTAGCGGGAAATCCGGGGAG.

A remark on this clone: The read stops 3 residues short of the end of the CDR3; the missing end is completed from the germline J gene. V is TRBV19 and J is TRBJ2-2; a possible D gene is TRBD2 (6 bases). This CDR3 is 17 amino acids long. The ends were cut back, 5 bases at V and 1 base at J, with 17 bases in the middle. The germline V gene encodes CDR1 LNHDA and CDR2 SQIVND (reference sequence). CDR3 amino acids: CASSVTPGTQNTGELFF. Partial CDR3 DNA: TGTGCCAGTAGTGTAACACCTGGGACTCAGAACACCGGGGAG.

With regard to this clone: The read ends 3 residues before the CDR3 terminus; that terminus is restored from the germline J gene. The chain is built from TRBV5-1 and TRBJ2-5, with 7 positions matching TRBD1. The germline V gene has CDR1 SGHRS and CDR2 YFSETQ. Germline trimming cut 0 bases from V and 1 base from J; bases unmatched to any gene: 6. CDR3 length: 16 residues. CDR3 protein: CASSLETGSGQETQYF. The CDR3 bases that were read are TGCGCCAGCAGCTTGGAGACAGGGTCAGGCCAAGAGACC.

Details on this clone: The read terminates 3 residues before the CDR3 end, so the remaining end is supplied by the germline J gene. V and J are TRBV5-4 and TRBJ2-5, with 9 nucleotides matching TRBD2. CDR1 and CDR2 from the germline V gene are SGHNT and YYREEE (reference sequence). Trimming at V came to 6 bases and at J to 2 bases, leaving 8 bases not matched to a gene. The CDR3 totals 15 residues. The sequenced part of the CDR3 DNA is TGTGCCAGCACCATGAGTAGCGGGAGACAAGAGACC. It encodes CASTMSSGRQET. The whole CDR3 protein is CASTMSSGRQETQYF.

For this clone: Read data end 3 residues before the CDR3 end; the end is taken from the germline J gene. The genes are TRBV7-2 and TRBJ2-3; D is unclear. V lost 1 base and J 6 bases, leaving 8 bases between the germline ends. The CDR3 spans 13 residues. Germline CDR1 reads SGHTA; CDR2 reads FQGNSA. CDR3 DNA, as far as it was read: TGTGCCAGCAGCTTAGTCTTGCGGGATACG. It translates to CASSLVLRDT. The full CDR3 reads CASSLVLRDTQYF. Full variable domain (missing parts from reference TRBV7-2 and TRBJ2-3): GAGVSQSPSNKVTEKGKDVELRCDPISGHTALYWYRQSLGQGLEFLIYFQGNSAPDKSGLPSDRFSAERTGGSVSTLTIQRTQQEDSAVYLCASSLVLRDTQYFGPGTRLTVL.

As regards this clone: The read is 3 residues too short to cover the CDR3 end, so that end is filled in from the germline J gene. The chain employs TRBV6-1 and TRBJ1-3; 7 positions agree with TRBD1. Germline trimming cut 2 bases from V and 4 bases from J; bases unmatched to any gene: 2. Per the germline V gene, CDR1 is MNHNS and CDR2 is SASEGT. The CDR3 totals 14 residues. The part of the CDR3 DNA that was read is TGTGCCAGCAGTGAATCAGGGGGAGGAAACACC. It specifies CASSESGGGNT. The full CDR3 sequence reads CASSESGGGNTIYF.

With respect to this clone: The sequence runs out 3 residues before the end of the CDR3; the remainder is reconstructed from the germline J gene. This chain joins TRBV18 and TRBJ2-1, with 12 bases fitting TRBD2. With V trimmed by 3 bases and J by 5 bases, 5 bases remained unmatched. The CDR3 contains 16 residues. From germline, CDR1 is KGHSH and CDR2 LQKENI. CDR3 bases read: TGTGCCAGCTCACCGCTCGGACTAGCGGGACACAATGAG. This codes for CASSPLGLAGHNE. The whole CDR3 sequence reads CASSPLGLAGHNEQFF.

CDR3 DNA, as far as it was read: TGTGCCAGCAGGGGCGGGAGTAGGCCCTACAATGAG. Its protein product is CASRGGSRPYNE. The CDR3 in full is CASRGGSRPYNEQFF. The rearrangement links TRBV2 to TRBJ2-1; 7 bases agree with TRBD2. The read comes to an end 3 residues before the CDR3 does, leaving the germline J gene to fill in the end. CDR1 is SNHLY and CDR2 is FYNNEI in the germline V gene. The CDR3 is made up of 15 amino acids. J was trimmed by 2 bases and V by 6 bases; bases with no gene match: 7.

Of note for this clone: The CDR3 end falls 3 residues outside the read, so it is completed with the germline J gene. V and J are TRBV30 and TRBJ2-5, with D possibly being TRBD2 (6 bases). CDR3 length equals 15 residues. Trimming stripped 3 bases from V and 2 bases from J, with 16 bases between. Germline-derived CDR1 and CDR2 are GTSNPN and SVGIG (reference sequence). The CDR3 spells CAWSLSGSSQETQYF. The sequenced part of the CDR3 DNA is TGTGCCTGGAGCCTTAGCGGCTCCTCTCAAGAGACC. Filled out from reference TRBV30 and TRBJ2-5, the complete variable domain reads SQTIHQWPATLVQPVGSPLSLECTVEGTSNPNLYWYRQAAGRGLQLLFYSVGIGQISSEVPQNLSASRPQDRQFILSSKKLLLSDSGFYLCAWSLSGSSQETQYFGPGTRLLVL.